The 11 T cell receptor beta chains below all came from one sample that was sequenced in a study of OX40 agonist ivuxolimab in advanced cancers. TCRdb's table, derived via immunoSEQ multiplex PCR, lists solely in-frame clones and lacks some. The sample has 60,000 to 70,000 clones, around 86% seen once. Material: CD4+ or CD8+ T cells sorted from blood, obtained in a trial of the OX40 agonist ivuxolimab. The receptor set was obtained from an adult with an advanced solid tumor such as melanoma, head and neck, liver or kidney cancer.

The CDR3 DNA sequence: TGTGCCAGCAGCTCGTCTAGCGTCCACAATGAGCAGTTCTTC. It translates to CASSSSSVHNEQFF. J is TRBJ2-1 and V is TRBV7-3; D might be TRBD2 (6 bases). Germline-derived CDR1 and CDR2 are SGHTA and FQGTGA. The CDR3 extends over 14 amino acids. Trimming stripped 4 bases from V and 5 bases from J, with 12 bases between.

This rearrangement joins TRBV5-1 to TRBJ2-7, with no clear D. Germline CDR1 reads SGHRS; CDR2 reads YFSETQ. This CDR3 spans 15 amino acids. The germline V and J ends were trimmed by 6 bases and 6 bases, with 22 bases remaining between them. CDR3 in amino acids: CASTSGSGQGREQYF. The CDR3 DNA follows: TGCGCCAGCACCAGTGGGTCCGGTCAAGGGCGCGAGCAGTACTTC. Filled out from reference TRBV5-1 and TRBJ2-7, the complete variable domain reads KAGVTQTPRYLIKTRGQQVTLSCSPISGHRSVSWYQQTPGQGLQFLFEYFSETQRNKGNFPGRFSGRQFSNSRSEMNVSTLELGDSALYLCASTSGSGQGREQYFGPGTRLTVT.

This sequence joins TRBV19 and TRBJ2-1; 11 bases are shared with TRBD2. The V gene end was trimmed by 5 bases and the J gene end by 7 bases; junction bases not matched to a gene: 4. This CDR3 has 14 amino acids. Germline-derived CDR1 and CDR2 are LNHDA and SQIVND (reference sequence). DNA for the CDR3: TGTGCCAGTAGTTTAGCGGGAGGGTTTAATGAGCAGTTCTTC. This translates into CASSLAGGFNEQFF.

This clone was counted once. The chain has TRBV19 and TRBJ1-1; the D gene is possibly TRBD1 (5 bases). V was trimmed by 8 bases and J by 9 bases, leaving 16 bases between them. Per germline, CDR1 LNHDA and CDR2 SQIVND (reference sequence). The CDR3 totals 12 residues. CDR3 DNA sequence: TGTGCCAGTGAACCTCAGGGCTCGCAAGCTTTCTTT. Its translation is CASEPQGSQAFF.

The V call is TRBV9, the J call TRBJ2-2; the match to TRBD2 covers 8 bases. Germline lookup yields CDR1 SGDLS and CDR2 YYNGEE. J lost 5 bases, V lost 4 bases, and 7 bases had no gene match. There are 15 residues in the CDR3. This chain's CDR3 is CASSPGGGSTGELFF. In DNA form, the CDR3 reads TGTGCCAGCAGCCCCGGGGGGGGGTCTACCGGGGAGCTGTTTTTT.

This chain joins TRBV5-4 and TRBJ2-1; weak D call: TRBD1 (5 bases). Deletions cut 0 bases from V and 0 bases from J, with 7 bases between. This CDR3 has 15 amino acids. Germline assignment: CDR1 SGHNT and CDR2 YYREEE (reference sequence). The CDR3 DNA reads TGTGCCAGCAGCTTGGGGGGCAACTCCTACAATGAGCAGTTCTTC. It is translated as CASSLGGNSYNEQFF. The variable domain in full, completed from reference TRBV5-4 and TRBJ2-1, reads ETGVTQSPTHLIKTRGQQVTLRCSSQSGHNTVSWYQQALGQGPQFIFQYYREEENGRGNFPPRFSGLQFPNYSSELNVNALELDDSALYLCASSLGGNSYNEQFFGPGTRLTVL.

V and J are TRBV18 and TRBJ2-5; D gene uncertain. The germline V and J ends were trimmed by 8 bases and 4 bases, with 8 bases remaining between them. Germline V gene sequence: CDR1 KGHSH, CDR2 LQKENI. This CDR3 contains 11 residues. The CDR3 loop reads CASRVSETQYF. CDR3 nucleotide sequence: TGTGCCAGCCGGGTGTCAGAGACCCAGTACTTC.

The chain carries TRBV7-2 and TRBJ2-7, with D possibly called TRBD1 or TRBD2 (7 bases each). The CDR3 length is 15 residues. The V end lost 4 bases, the J end lost 2 bases, and 15 bases lay between the germline ends. Germline assignment: CDR1 SGHTA and CDR2 FQGNSA. CDR3 in DNA: TGTGCCAGCAGCTCGCGGGGAGGGGGCCCCTACGAGCAGTACTTC. Translation: CASSSRGGGPYEQYF.

The chain links TRBV6-5 to TRBJ2-7; 9 bases map to TRBD1. J was trimmed by 5 bases and V by 6 bases; bases with no gene match: 5. This CDR3 is 13 amino acids long. The germline V gene encodes CDR1 MNHEY and CDR2 SVGAGI. CDR3 DNA: TGTGCCAGCAGCGGGGACAGGGTCCACGAGCAGTACTTC. It codes for CASSGDRVHEQYF.

The V and J genes are TRBV29-1 and TRBJ2-7; D ambiguous. The germline CDR1 and CDR2 sequences are SQVTM and ANQGSEA. The V and J ends lost 6 bases and 4 bases respectively, with 16 bases between them. The length of the CDR3 is 13 residues. The CDR3 region is CSVVRDTRYEQYF. The CDR3 DNA is TGCAGCGTGGTCCGTGACACCCGATACGAGCAGTACTTC.

J is TRBJ2-1 and V is TRBV5-4, with D unclear. The CDR3 loop spans 14 amino acids. In germline, CDR1 is SGHNT, CDR2 YYREEE (reference sequence). V was shortened by 2 bases and J by 0 bases, with 6 bases between the two germline ends. CDR3 in DNA: TGTGCCAGCAGCTTTAAGGGCTCCTACAATGAGCAGTTCTTC. Amino acids: CASSFKGSYNEQFF.